This TCR beta chain was recovered during a study of OX40 agonist ivuxolimab in advanced cancers. Broader study findings: Blood T cells, both CD4+ and CD8+, expanded clonally by week 6 at 0.1 to 3.0 mg/kg. Researchers report that CD8+ T cells had, on average, more expanded clones than CD4+.

To note about this clone: Its antigen is not identified.

The repertoire was sequenced with immunoSEQ multiplex PCR; TCRdb's copy has only in-frame clones and lacks some. Of tens of thousands of clones listed, approximately 88% are singletons. Germline CDR1 and CDR2: SNHLY and FYNNEI. Trimming took off 3 bases at V and 0 bases at J, with 6 bases between the two ends. The CDR3 totals 13 residues. The sample in question was CD4+ or CD8+ T cells sorted from blood, obtained in a trial of the OX40 agonist ivuxolimab. The genes are TRBV2 and TRBJ2-7; D gene uncertain. The receptor was derived from an adult with an advanced solid tumor such as melanoma, head and neck, liver or kidney cancer. The CDR3 loop reads CASSEGNSYEQYF. The CDR3 DNA is TGTGCCAGCAGTGAGGGCAACTCCTACGAGCAGTACTTC.